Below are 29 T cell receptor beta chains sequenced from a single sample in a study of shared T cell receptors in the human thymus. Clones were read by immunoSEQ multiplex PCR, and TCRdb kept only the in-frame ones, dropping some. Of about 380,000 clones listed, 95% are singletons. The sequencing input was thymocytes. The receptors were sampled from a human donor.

The CDR3, as DNA: TGTGCCAGCTCACCAAGCGGGCCCTTCTATGGCTACACCTTC. This gives the protein CASSPSGPFYGYTF. The rearrangement joins TRBV18 to TRBJ1-2; D is undetermined. CDR1 KGHSH and CDR2 LQKENI come from the germline V gene. The length of the CDR3 is 14 residues. Trimming took 2 bases from V and 4 from J, leaving 11 bases between them.

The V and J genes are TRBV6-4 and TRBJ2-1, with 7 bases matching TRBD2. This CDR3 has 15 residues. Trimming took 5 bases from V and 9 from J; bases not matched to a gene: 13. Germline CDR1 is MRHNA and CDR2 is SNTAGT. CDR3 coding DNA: TGTGCCAGCAGTCGGGGCGGGAGCATCCCCGGTGAGCAGTTCTTC. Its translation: CASSRGGSIPGEQFF.

DNA of the CDR3: TGTGCCAGCAGCGTAGAGACTAGACATGAGCAGTTCTTC. Protein product: CASSVETRHEQFF. V and J are TRBV9 and TRBJ2-1, with D maybe TRBD2 (6 bases). The CDR3 is 13 residues long. Germline V CDR1 and CDR2: SGDLS, YYNGEE. Between the trimmed V and J ends, which lost 0 bases and 8 bases, there was a span of 9 bases.

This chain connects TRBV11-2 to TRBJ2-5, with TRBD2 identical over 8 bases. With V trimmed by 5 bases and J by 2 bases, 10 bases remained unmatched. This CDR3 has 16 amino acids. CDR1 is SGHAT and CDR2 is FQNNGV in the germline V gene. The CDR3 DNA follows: TGTGCCAGCAGCCCCCCCGCGACTAGCGTACAAGAGACCCAGTACTTC. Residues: CASSPPATSVQETQYF.

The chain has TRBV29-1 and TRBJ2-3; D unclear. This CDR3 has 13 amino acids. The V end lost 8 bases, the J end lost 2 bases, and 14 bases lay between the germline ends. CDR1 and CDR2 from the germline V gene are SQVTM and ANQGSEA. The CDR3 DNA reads TGCAGCATCCGCCCGGGCTACACAGATACGCAGTATTTT. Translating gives CSIRPGYTDTQYF.

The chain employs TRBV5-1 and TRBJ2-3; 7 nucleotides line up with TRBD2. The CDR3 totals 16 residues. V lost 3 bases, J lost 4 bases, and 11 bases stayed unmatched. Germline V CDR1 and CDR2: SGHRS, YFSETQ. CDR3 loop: CASSSTRTSRADTQYF. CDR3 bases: TGCGCCAGCAGCTCCACTAGGACTAGTCGGGCAGATACGCAGTATTTT.

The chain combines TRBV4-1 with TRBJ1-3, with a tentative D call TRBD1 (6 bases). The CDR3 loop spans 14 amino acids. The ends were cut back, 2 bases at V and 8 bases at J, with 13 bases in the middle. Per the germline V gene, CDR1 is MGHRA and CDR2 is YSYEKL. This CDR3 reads CASSQLVGADTIYF. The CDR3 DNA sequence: TGCGCCAGCAGCCAATTAGTGGGGGCGGACACCATATATTTT.

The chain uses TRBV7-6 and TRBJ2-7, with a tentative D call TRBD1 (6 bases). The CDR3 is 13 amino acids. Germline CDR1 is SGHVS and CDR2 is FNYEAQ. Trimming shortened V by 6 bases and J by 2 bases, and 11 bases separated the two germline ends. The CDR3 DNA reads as TGTGCCAGCAGTCTACAGGGAACCTACGAGCAGTACTTC. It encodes CASSLQGTYEQYF.

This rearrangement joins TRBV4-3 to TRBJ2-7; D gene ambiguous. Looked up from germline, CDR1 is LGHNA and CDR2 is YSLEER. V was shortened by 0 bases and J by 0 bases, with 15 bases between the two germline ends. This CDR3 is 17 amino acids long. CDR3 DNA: TGCGCCAGCAGCCAAGAAGGGCGGCCTACGAACTCCTACGAGCAGTACTTC. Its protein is CASSQEGRPTNSYEQYF.

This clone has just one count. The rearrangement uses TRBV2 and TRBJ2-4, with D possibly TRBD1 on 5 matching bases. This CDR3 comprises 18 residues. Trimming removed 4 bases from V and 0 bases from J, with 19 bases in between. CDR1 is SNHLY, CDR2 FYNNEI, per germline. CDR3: CASSAAGMRLLAKNIQYF. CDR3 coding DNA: TGTGCCAGCAGTGCGGCAGGGATGAGGTTACTAGCCAAAAACATTCAGTACTTC.

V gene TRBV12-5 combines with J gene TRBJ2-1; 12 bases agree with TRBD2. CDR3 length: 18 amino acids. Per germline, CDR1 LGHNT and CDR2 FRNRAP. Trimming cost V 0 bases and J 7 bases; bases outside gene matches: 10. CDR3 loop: CASGLVPGLAGLANEQFF. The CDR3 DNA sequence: TGTGCTAGTGGTTTGGTACCGGGACTAGCGGGTTTGGCGAATGAGCAGTTCTTC.

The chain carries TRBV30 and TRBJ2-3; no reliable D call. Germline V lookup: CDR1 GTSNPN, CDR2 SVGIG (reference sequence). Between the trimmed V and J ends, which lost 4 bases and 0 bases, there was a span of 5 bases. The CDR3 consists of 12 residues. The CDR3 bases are TGTGCCTGGACCTACAGCACAGATACGCAGTATTTT. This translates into CAWTYSTDTQYF.

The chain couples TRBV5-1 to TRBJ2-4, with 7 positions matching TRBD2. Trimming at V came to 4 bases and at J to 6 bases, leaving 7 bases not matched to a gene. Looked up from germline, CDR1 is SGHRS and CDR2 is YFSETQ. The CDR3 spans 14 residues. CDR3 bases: TGCGCCAGCAGCCCGGGGGAGGGGCGAAACATTCAGTACTTC. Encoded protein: CASSPGEGRNIQYF.

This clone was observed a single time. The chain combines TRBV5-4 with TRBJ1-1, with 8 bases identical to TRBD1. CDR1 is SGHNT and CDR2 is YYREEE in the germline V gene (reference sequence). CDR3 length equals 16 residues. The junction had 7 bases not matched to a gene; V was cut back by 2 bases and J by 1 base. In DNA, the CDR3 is TGTGCCAGCAGCTTCCGGGACAGGCCGTCGAACACTGAAGCTTTCTTT. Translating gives CASSFRDRPSNTEAFF.

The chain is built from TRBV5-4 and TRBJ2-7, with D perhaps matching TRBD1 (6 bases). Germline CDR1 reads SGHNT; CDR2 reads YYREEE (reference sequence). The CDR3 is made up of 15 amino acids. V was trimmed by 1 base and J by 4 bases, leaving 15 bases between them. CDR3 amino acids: CASSLIAGTRYEQYF. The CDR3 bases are TGTGCCAGCAGCTTGATAGCAGGGACACGTTACGAGCAGTACTTC.

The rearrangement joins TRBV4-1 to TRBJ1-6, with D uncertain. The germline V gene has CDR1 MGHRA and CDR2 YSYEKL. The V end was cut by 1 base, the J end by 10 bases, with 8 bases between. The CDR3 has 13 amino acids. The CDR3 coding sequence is TGCGCCAGCAGCCAAGGTCTGCGGTCACCCCTCCACTTT. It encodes CASSQGLRSPLHF.

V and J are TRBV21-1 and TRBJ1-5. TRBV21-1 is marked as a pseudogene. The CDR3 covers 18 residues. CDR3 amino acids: CASSKKFRVRYSNQPQHF. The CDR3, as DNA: TGTGCCAGCAGCAAAAAATTTAGGGTGAGGTATAGCAATCAGCCCCAGCATTTT.

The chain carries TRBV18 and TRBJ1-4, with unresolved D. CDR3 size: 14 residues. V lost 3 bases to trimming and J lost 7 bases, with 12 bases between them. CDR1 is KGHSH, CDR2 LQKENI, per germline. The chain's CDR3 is CASSPPGSAEKLFF. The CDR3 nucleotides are TGTGCCAGCTCACCCCCCGGCTCTGCTGAAAAACTGTTTTTT.

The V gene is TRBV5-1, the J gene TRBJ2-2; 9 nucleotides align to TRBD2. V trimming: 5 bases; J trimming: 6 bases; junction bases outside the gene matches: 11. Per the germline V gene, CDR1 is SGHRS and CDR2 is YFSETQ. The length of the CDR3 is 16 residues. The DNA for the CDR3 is TGCGCCAGCAGATCCGGGGATAGCGGGAGAGCCGGGGAGCTGTTTTTT. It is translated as CASRSGDSGRAGELFF.

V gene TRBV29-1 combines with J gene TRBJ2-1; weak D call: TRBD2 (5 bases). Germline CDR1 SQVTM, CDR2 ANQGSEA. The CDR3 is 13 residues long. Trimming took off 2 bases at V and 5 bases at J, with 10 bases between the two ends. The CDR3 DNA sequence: TGCAGCGTTGAACTAGCTCCCCACAATGAGCAGTTCTTC. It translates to CSVELAPHNEQFF.

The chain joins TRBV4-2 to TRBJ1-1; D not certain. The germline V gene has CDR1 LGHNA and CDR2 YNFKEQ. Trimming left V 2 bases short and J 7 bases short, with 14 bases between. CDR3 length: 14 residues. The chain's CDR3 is CASSQRGDRGEAFF. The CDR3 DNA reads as TGTGCCAGCAGCCAACGGGGAGATAGAGGTGAAGCTTTCTTT.

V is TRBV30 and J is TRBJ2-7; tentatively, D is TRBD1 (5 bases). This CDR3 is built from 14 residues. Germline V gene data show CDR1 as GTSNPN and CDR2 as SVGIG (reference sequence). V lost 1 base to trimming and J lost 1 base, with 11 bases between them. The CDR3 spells CAWSDTSGSYEQYF. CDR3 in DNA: TGTGCCTGGAGTGATACTTCAGGGTCCTACGAGCAGTACTTC.

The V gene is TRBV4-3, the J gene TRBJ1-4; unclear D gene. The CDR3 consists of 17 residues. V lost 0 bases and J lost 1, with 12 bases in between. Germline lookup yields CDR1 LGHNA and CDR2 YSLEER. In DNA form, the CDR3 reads TGCGCCAGCAGCCAAGAAGAAGGGATTGAAACTAATGAAAAACTGTTTTTT. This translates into CASSQEEGIETNEKLFF.

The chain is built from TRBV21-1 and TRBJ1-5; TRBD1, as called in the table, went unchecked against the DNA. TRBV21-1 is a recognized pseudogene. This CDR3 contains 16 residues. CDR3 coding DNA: TGTGCCAGCAGCAAGAGGTACAGGGGGGCAAATCAGCCCCAGCATTTT. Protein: CASSKRYRGANQPQHF.

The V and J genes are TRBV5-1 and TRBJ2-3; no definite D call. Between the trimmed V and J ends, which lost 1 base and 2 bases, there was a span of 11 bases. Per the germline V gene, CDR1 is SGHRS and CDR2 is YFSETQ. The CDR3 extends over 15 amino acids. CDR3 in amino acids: CASSLRLVPTDTQYF. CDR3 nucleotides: TGCGCCAGCAGCTTGCGCCTAGTCCCCACAGATACGCAGTATTTT.

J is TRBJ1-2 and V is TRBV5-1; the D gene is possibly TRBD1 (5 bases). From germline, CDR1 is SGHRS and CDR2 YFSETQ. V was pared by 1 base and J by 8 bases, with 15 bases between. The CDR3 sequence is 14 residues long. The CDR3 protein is CASSLFPGRGGYTF. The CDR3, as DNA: TGCGCCAGCAGCTTGTTCCCAGGGCGAGGAGGCTACACCTTC. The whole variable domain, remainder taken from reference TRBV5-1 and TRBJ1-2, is KAGVTQTPRYLIKTRGQQVTLSCSPISGHRSVSWYQQTPGQGLQFLFEYFSETQRNKGNFPGRFSGRQFSNSRSEMNVSTLELGDSALYLCASSLFPGRGGYTFGSGTRLTVV.

The CDR3 nucleotides read TGTGCCAGCAGCGTAGGGGGGCAGGGCTACACCTTC. Its protein is CASSVGGQGYTF. J is TRBJ1-2 and V is TRBV9, with D maybe TRBD1 (6 bases). CDR1 is SGDLS, CDR2 YYNGEE, per germline. The CDR3 contains 12 residues. V shed 0 bases and J shed 8 bases, with 8 bases lying between them.

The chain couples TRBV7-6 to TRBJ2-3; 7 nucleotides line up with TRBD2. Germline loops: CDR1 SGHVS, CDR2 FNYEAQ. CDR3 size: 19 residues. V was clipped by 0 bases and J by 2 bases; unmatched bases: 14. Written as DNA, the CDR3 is TGTGCCAGCAGCTTAGCGGTTGGGCCCCGCAGCGGGAACACAGATACGCAGTATTTT. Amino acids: CASSLAVGPRSGNTDTQYF.

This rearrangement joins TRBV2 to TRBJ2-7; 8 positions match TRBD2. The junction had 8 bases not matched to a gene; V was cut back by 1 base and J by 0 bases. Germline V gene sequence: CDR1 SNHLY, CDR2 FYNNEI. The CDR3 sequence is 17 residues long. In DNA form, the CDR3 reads TGTGCCAGCAGTGAAGGGGGTACTAGCGGTCTCTCCTACGAGCAGTACTTC. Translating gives CASSEGGTSGLSYEQYF.